These T cell receptor beta chains were read from a single sample in a study of cytomegalovirus exposure and HLA in healthy donors. Sequencing used immunoSEQ multiplex PCR; TCRdb keeps in-frame clones, though not all of them. The sample yields roughly 130,000 clones, around 84% seen once. Sequenced input: PBMCs. The receptor source for this set is a man aged 50 to 60 in good health and CMV-seronegative. The CDR3 runs from the conserved cysteine through the conserved F or W. The D gene is left open where the match is weak. Clone size is not always given. Where it is, it says once, few, many or a class for expanded clones.

d_call,clone_size,v_call,j_call,cdr3_aa,cdr3_nt
TRBD2,-,TRBV18,TRBJ2-7,CASSDLAGEGEQYF,TGTGCCAGCTCAGACCTAGCGGGGGAAGGCGAGCAGTACTTC
-,-,TRBV25-1,TRBJ1-6,CASSERGRAPLHF,TGTGCCAGCAGTGAACGCGGGAGGGCACCCCTCCACTTT
-,-,TRBV27,TRBJ1-1,CASSLSWGGLEAFF,TGTGCCAGCAGTTTATCGTGGGGGGGCTTGGAAGCTTTCTTT
-,-,TRBV6-5,TRBJ1-1,CASSLIGQGTEAFF,TGTGCCAGCAGTTTGATTGGGCAGGGAACCGAAGCTTTCTTT
-,once,TRBV30,TRBJ1-4,CAWSQGSELNEKLFF,TGTGCCTGGAGTCAGGGGAGTGAACTTAATGAAAAACTGTTTTTT
-,-,TRBV30,TRBJ2-3,CAWSPPRAGLADTQYF,TGTGCCTGGAGCCCCCCCAGGGCAGGGTTGGCAGATACGCAGTATTTT
TRBD1,-,TRBV18,TRBJ1-5,CASSPPRTGAWDNQPQHF,TGTGCCAGCTCACCCCCTAGGACAGGGGCATGGGACAATCAGCCCCAGCATTTT
-,once,TRBV28,TRBJ1-4,CASKGRGWEKLFF,TGTGCCAGCAAAGGCAGGGGATGGGAAAAACTGTTTTTT
-,-,TRBV18,TRBJ1-5,CASSRDTSEPQHF,TGTGCCAGCTCACGTGACACTAGCGAGCCCCAGCATTTT
TRBD1,-,TRBV7-9,TRBJ1-2,CASSFGQGRYGYTF,TGTGCCAGCAGCTTCGGACAGGGGAGATATGGCTACACCTTC
-,-,TRBV25-1,TRBJ1-2,CASSPADSANYGYTF,TGTGCCAGCTCCCCCGCCGACAGCGCTAACTATGGCTACACCTTC
-,-,TRBV30,TRBJ1-4,CAYTDSVTKGPNEKLFF,TGTGCTTATACTGACAGTGTTACCAAGGGGCCTAATGAAAAACTGTTTTTT
TRBD1,-,TRBV6-1,TRBJ1-6,CASLRTGADDSPLHF,TGTGCCAGTTTACGGACAGGGGCCGACGATTCACCCCTCCACTTT
TRBD1,-,TRBV5-1,TRBJ2-1,CASSDAGTGPYREQFF,TGCGCCAGCAGCGATGCCGGGACAGGGCCTTACAGGGAGCAGTTCTTC
TRBD1,-,TRBV4-1,TRBJ2-1,CASSQDSGQNYNEQFF,TGCGCCAGCAGCCAAGATTCGGGACAGAACTACAATGAGCAGTTCTTC
-,-,TRBV5-1,TRBJ2-2,CASSLDYSNTGELFF,TGCGCCAGCAGCTTGGACTATTCGAACACCGGGGAGCTGTTTTTT
-,-,TRBV30,TRBJ1-6,CAFGRRNSPLHF,TGTGCCTTCGGGCGGAGGAATTCCCCCCTCCACTTT
-,-,TRBV7-8,TRBJ1-6,CASSFGQGSPNSPLHF,TGTGCCAGCAGCTTCGGGCAGGGGAGTCCCAATTCACCCCTCCACTTT
TRBD1,-,TRBV30,TRBJ2-7,CVWSLTGASEQYF,TGTGTCTGGAGTCTGACAGGGGCCAGCGAGCAGTACTTC
TRBD1,-,TRBV30,TRBJ2-7,CAWSSRGRRYEQYF,TGTGCCTGGAGTAGTAGGGGGCGTCGCTACGAGCAGTACTTC
-,-,TRBV4-1,TRBJ1-2,CASSQEPDLGYGYTF,TGCGCCAGCAGCCAAGAGCCGGACTTGGGGTATGGCTACACCTTC
-,-,TRBV4-1,TRBJ2-7,CASSPSGSSYEQYF,TGCGCCAGCAGCCCCTCCGGGAGCTCCTACGAGCAGTACTTC
-,once,TRBV18,TRBJ2-1,CASSPGQLSYNEQFF,TGTGCCAGCTCACCAGGGCAGCTGAGCTACAATGAGCAGTTCTTC
TRBD1,-,TRBV7-9,TRBJ2-5,CASSLPRGQGLTQYF,TGTGCCAGCAGCTTGCCTCGGGGACAGGGGTTGACCCAGTACTTC
TRBD1,-,TRBV4-3,TRBJ2-2,CASRKGADTGELFF,TGCGCCAGCAGGAAGGGGGCGGACACCGGGGAGCTGTTTTTT
-,few,TRBV5-6,TRBJ2-2,CASSLGRRHNYGGELFF,TGTGCCAGCAGCTTGGGCCGCCGGCATAACTATGGCGGGGAGCTGTTTTTT
-,-,TRBV4-3,TRBJ1-2,CASSHQNVADYYGYTF,TGCGCCAGCAGCCACCAAAATGTGGCAGATTACTATGGCTACACCTTC
TRBD2,-,TRBV2,TRBJ2-7,CASSDGSGGLEQYF,TGTGCCAGCAGTGACGGTAGCGGGGGCCTGGAGCAGTACTTC
TRBD2,-,TRBV7-9,TRBJ2-7,CASSFGLALGEQYF,TGTGCCAGCAGCTTTGGACTAGCTTTAGGCGAGCAGTACTTC
-,-,TRBV30,TRBJ2-2,CAWEAGELFF,TGTGCCTGGGAGGCCGGGGAGCTGTTTTTT
TRBD1,-,TRBV7-9,TRBJ1-1,CASSLTRTGILSTEAFF,TGTGCCAGCAGCCTGACTAGGACAGGGATTTTAAGCACTGAAGCTTTCTTT
-,-,TRBV19,TRBJ1-5,CASSIGGVGQPQHF,TGTGCCAGTAGTATCGGGGGGGTGGGTCAGCCCCAGCATTTT
TRBD2,-,TRBV9,TRBJ2-7,CASSTTGTSGAWEQYF,TGTGCCAGCAGCACGACCGGGACTAGCGGAGCCTGGGAGCAGTACTTC
-,-,TRBV21-1,TRBJ1-3,CASSSRGTGNTIYF,TGTGCCAGCAGCAGCAGGGGTACTGGAAACACCATATATTTT
-,-,TRBV19,TRBJ2-7,CASSIGQGGPYEQYF,TGTGCCAGTAGTATCGGACAGGGAGGGCCCTACGAGCAGTACTTC
-,once,TRBV27,TRBJ1-1,CASSLSMNTEAFF,TGTGCCAGCAGTTTATCCATGAACACTGAAGCTTTCTTT
-,-,TRBV30,TRBJ1-6,CAWSVRRGNSPLHF,TGTGCCTGGAGTGTACGTCGGGGTAATTCACCCCTCCACTTT
-,few,TRBV15,TRBJ2-1,CATGGATSNEQFF,TGTGCCACCGGCGGGGCCACCAGCAATGAGCAGTTCTTC
-,-,TRBV7-8,TRBJ2-7,CASSLPRKDEQYF,TGTGCCAGCAGCTTACCTAGAAAGGACGAGCAGTACTTC
TRBD1,-,TRBV6-1,TRBJ2-5,CASSPPGQVVETQYF,TGTGCCAGCAGTCCCCCGGGACAGGTCGTAGAGACCCAGTACTTC
TRBD1,-,TRBV30,TRBJ1-2,CAWSKGQGADYGYTF,TGTGCCTGGAGTAAAGGACAGGGGGCGGACTATGGCTACACCTTC
-,-,TRBV5-1,TRBJ1-3,CASSLGQNSGNTIYF,TGCGCCAGCAGCTTGGGACAGAACTCTGGAAACACCATATATTTT
TRBD1,-,TRBV6-5,TRBJ2-5,CASSYPGQEKETQYF,TGTGCCAGCAGTTACCCGGGACAGGAAAAAGAGACCCAGTACTTC
TRBD1,-,TRBV15,TRBJ1-1,CATSYGQGGTEAFF,TGTGCCACCAGTTATGGACAGGGAGGGACTGAAGCTTTCTTT
TRBD1,-,TRBV7-9,TRBJ2-7,CASSWGTGYEQYF,TGTGCCAGCAGCTGGGGGACAGGCTACGAGCAGTACTTC
TRBD1,-,TRBV6-5,TRBJ2-7,CASSLSDRAIYEQYF,TGTGCCAGCAGTCTTTCGGACAGGGCGATATACGAGCAGTACTTC
-,-,TRBV4-1,TRBJ1-2,CASSQNLQGSGYTF,TGCGCCAGCAGCCAAAACCTCCAGGGAAGCGGCTACACCTTC
TRBD1,-,TRBV30,TRBJ1-6,CASGQGNSPLHF,TGTGCCTCCGGACAGGGGAATTCACCCCTCCACTTT
TRBD1,-,TRBV6-4,TRBJ2-1,CASSDSLTGDNEQFF,TGTGCCAGCAGTGACTCGCTAACAGGGGACAATGAGCAGTTCTTC
-,few,TRBV6-5,TRBJ2-1,CASSLVQAPGEQFF,TGTGCCAGCAGTCTAGTACAGGCCCCCGGTGAGCAGTTCTTC
TRBD2,-,TRBV5-1,TRBJ2-3,CASSSASGRSTDTQYF,TGCGCCAGCAGCTCGGCTAGCGGTCGTAGCACAGATACGCAGTATTTT
-,-,TRBV5-1,TRBJ2-1,CASSAGGSPAYNEQFF,TGCGCCAGCAGCGCCGGGGGATCCCCGGCTTACAATGAGCAGTTCTTC
-,few,TRBV2,TRBJ1-1,CASRVTGREAFF,TGTGCCAGCAGAGTGACAGGCAGAGAAGCTTTCTTT
-,few,TRBV6-5,TRBJ1-5,CASSSNRGLSNQPQHF,TGTGCCAGCAGTTCAAACCGAGGCCTTAGCAATCAGCCCCAGCATTTT
-,-,TRBV19,TRBJ2-3,CASSMVTGIDTQYF,TGTGCCAGTAGTATGGTCACAGGGATAGATACGCAGTATTTT
-,-,TRBV2,TRBJ1-5,CASNAGTRDQPQHF,TGTGCCAGCAACGCCGGGACAAGAGATCAGCCCCAGCATTTT
TRBD1,-,TRBV30,TRBJ1-1,CAWETGGNTEAFF,TGTGCCTGGGAGACAGGGGGCAATACTGAAGCTTTCTTT
TRBD1,-,TRBV6-5,TRBJ2-7,CASSYSDRVYEQYF,TGTGCCAGCAGTTACTCGGACAGGGTCTACGAGCAGTACTTC
TRBD2,-,TRBV7-8,TRBJ2-7,CASSSPGEGGYEQYF,TGTGCCAGCAGCTCCCCGGGGGAGGGAGGCTACGAGCAGTACTTC
-,once,TRBV6-5,TRBJ1-1,CASSYGGGDTEAFF,TGTGCCAGCAGTTATGGAGGGGGGGACACTGAAGCTTTCTTT